This TCR beta chain is drawn from a study of T cell responses to AZD1222 COVID-19 vaccine. The wider study: Both about-4-week and about-12-week second-dose recipients were combined.

General study findings and limits: Repertoires were obtained solely post-peak T cell response. Vaccine-associated CD4 TCRs spanned spike, dominant at 160-218 and 743-854.

The method was immunoSEQ multiplex PCR; TCRdb's version includes in-frame clones alone and lacks a portion of them. The sample shows roughly 53,000 clones, roughly 84% of them seen only once. The length of the CDR3 is 15 residues. On this clone: Its antigen is as yet unknown.

The sequencing here drew on peripheral blood, taken on day 0 of AZD1222 vaccination. This clonotype was sampled from an adult in good health. The V gene is TRBV21-1, the J gene TRBJ1-1; the listed D gene, TRBD1, was not tested against the DNA. TRBV21-1 is an annotated pseudogene. The CDR3 region has the DNA TGTGCCAGCAGCAAAGATACAGGCCCGAACACTGAAGCTTTCTTT. Protein: CASSKDTGPNTEAFF.